The entry below describes one T cell receptor beta chain. Its specificity is not known. In making TCR beta libraries, quantitative 5'-RACE with molecular barcodes was used. TCRdb called the 5' RACE reads again in MiXCR, with one record for every CDR3 protein. The sample consists of under 250,000 distinct CDR3 sequences, 30% to 40% of them appearing once. The data belong to a study of CD8 T cells in ankylosing spondylitis. General study findings and limits: According to the report, clones linked to the disease were significantly enriched in matched synovial fluid samples taken from ankylosing spondylitis patients.

Sequenced: blood, either unsorted or a sorted T cell fraction (not recorded which). The TCR sequence derives from a male donor with ankylosing spondylitis or in good health (not recorded which).

This CDR3 is CASSLADYGYTF. The CDR3 DNA sequence: TGTGCCAGCAGCTTGGCCGACTATGGCTACACCTTC. The rearrangement joins TRBV5-4 to TRBJ1-2; D call uncertain. This CDR3 contains 12 residues. V was cut by 0 bases and J by 3 bases, with 3 bases left in between. Germline V gives CDR1 SGHNT, CDR2 YYREEE (reference sequence). The full variable domain, its missing parts supplied by reference TRBV5-4 and TRBJ1-2, is ETGVTQSPTHLIKTRGQQVTLRCSSQSGHNTVSWYQQALGQGPQFIFQYYREEENGRGNFPPRFSGLQFPNYSSELNVNALELDDSALYLCASSLADYGYTFGSGTRLTVV.